This T cell receptor beta chain was obtained from a study of T cell repertoires in cytomegalovirus infection. The wider study: Matching HLA type, along with CMV infection, was indicated by public TCR beta signatures. The study's findings and limits: Clonotypes of TCR beta that were HLA-C-restricted and CMV-specific dominated the ex vivo response. Cumulative public TCR beta family frequency identified CMV carriers with the relevant HLA.

TCRdb reprocessed the reads with MiXCR, giving one entry per CDR3 protein. The sample contains some 440,000 distinct CDR3 sequences, roughly 30% of which appear only once. Comment on this clonotype: Its target is unknown.

Trimming removed 5 bases from V and 11 bases from J, with 21 bases in between. Germline CDR1 and CDR2: SGHVS and FNYEAQ. This CDR3 spans 15 amino acids. The sample was PBMCs. The J gene is TRBJ1-4, the V gene TRBV7-6, with D possibly TRBD1 on 5 matching bases. This clonotype was sampled from a human donor in good health (CMV status not recorded). Some clones in this sample may be carry-over from other donors' samples. CDR3 loop: CASSPGQGGIDKLFF. In DNA form, the CDR3 reads TGTGCCAGCAGCCCTGGCCAGGGTGGTATCGACAAACTGTTTTTT.